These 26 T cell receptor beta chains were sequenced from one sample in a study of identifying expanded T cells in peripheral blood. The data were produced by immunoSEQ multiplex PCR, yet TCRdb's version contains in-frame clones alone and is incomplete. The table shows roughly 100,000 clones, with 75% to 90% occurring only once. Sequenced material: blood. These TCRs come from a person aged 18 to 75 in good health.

This chain's CDR3 is CASSGGLAVDTQYF. CDR3 bases: TGTGCCAGCAGCGGGGGACTAGCGGTAGATACGCAGTATTTT. The V call is TRBV11-1, the J call TRBJ2-3; 11 positions match TRBD2. In germline, CDR1 is SGHAT, CDR2 FQDESV (reference sequence). The CDR3 loop spans 14 amino acids. The junction had 3 bases not matched to a gene; V was cut back by 5 bases and J by 5 bases. Variable domain in full (rest from reference TRBV11-1 and TRBJ2-3): EAEVAQSPRYKITEKSQAVAFWCDPISGHATLYWYRQILGQGPELLVQFQDESVVDDSQLPKDRFSAERLKGVDSTLKIQPAELGDSAMYLCASSGGLAVDTQYFGPGTRLTVL.

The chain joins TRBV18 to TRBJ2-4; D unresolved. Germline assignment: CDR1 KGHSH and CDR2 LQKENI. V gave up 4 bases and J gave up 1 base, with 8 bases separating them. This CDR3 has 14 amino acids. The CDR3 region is CASSQGLAKNIQYF. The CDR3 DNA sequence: TGTGCCAGCTCACAGGGTCTGGCCAAAAACATTCAGTACTTC.

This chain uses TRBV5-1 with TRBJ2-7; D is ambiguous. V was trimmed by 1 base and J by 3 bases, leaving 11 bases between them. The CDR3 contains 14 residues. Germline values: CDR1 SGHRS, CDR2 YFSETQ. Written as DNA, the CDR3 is TGCGCCAGCAGCTTGCTAGGATCGTACTACGAGCAGTACTTC. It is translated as CASSLLGSYYEQYF.

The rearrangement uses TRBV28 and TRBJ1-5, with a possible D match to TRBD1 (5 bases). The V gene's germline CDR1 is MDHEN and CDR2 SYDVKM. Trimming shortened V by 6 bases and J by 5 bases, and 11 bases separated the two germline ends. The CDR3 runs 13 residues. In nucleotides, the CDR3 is TGTGCCAGCAGCACCTTCAGGGATCAGCCCCAGCATTTT. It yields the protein CASSTFRDQPQHF.

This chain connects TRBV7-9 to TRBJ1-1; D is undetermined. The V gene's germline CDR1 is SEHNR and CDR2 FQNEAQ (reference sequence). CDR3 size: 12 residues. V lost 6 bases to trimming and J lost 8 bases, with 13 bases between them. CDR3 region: CASRREGPEAFF. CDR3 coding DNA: TGTGCCAGCAGGCGGGAAGGGCCCGAAGCTTTCTTT.

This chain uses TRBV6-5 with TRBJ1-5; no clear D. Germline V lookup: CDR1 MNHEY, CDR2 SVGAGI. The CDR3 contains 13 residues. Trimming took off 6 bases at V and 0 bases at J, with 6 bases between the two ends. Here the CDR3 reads CASRLDSNQPQHF. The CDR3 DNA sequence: TGTGCCAGCAGGCTTGATAGCAATCAGCCCCAGCATTTT.

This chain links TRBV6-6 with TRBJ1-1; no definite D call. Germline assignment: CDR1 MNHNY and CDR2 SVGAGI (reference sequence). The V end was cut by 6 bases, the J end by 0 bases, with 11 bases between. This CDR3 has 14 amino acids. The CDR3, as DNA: TGTGCCAGCAGGGCACAGAGCTTGAACACTGAAGCTTTCTTT. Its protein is CASRAQSLNTEAFF.

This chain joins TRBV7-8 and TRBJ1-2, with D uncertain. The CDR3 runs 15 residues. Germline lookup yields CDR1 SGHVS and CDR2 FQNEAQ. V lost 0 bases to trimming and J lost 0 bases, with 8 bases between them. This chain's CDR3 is CASSLATGANYGYTF. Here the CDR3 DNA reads TGTGCCAGCAGCTTAGCGACGGGAGCTAACTATGGCTACACCTTC.

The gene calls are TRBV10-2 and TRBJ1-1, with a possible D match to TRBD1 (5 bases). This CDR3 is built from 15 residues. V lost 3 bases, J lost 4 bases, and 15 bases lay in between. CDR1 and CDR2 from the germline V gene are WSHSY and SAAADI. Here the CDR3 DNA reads TGCGCCAGCAGTGAAATGTCGTCAGGGTCCACTGAAGCTTTCTTT. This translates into CASSEMSSGSTEAFF.

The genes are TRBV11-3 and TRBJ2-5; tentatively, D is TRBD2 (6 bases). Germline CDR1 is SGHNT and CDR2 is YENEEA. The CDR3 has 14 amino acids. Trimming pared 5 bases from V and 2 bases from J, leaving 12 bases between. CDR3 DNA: TGTGCCAGCAGCCGATCGGGACTGCAAGAGACCCAGTACTTC. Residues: CASSRSGLQETQYF.

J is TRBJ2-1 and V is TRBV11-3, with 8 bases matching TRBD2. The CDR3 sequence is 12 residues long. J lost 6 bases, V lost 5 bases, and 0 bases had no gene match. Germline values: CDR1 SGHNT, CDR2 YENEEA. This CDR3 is CASSRGGNEQFF. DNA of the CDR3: TGTGCCAGCAGCCGGGGGGGCAATGAGCAGTTCTTC.

The CDR3 DNA sequence: TGTGCCTGGAGTGGGAGGGAGCAGTACTTC. Protein sequence: CAWSGREQYF. J is TRBJ2-7 and V is TRBV30; perhaps TRBD2 as D (5 bases). V dropped 1 base and J dropped 7 bases, with 5 bases sitting between them. Germline CDR1 is GTSNPN and CDR2 is SVGIG (reference sequence). The CDR3 extends over 10 amino acids.

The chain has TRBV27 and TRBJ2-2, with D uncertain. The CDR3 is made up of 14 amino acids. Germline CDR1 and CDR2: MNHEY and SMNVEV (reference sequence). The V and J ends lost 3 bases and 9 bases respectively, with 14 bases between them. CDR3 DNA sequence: TGTGCCAGCAGTTTTGATCCGATTTCGAGGGAGCTGTTTTTT. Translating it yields CASSFDPISRELFF.

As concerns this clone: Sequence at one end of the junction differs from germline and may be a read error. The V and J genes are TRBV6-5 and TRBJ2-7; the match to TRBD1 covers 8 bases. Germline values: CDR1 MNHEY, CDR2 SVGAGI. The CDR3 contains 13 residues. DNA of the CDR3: TGTGCCAGCAGTTACTCGCCGGACAGGGAAGGTGTCTTC. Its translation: CASSYSPDREGVF.

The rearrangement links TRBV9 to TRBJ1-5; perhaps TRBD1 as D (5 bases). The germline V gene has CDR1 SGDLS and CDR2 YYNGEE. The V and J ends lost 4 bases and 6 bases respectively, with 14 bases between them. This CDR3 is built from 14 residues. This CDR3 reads CASSLGAGGQPQHF. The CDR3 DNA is TGTGCCAGCAGCCTCGGGGCAGGAGGTCAGCCCCAGCATTTT. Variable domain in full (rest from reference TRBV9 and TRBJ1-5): DSGVTQTPKHLITATGQRVTLRCSPRSGDLSVYWYQQSLDQGLQFLIQYYNGEERAKGNILERFSAQQFPDLHSELNLSSLELGDSALYFCASSLGAGGQPQHFGDGTRLSIL.

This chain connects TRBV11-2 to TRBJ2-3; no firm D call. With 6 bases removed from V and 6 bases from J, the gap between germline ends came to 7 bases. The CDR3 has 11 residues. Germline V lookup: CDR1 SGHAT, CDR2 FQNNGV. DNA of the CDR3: TGTGCCAGCAGTTACTCGGATACGCAGTATTTT. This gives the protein CASSYSDTQYF.

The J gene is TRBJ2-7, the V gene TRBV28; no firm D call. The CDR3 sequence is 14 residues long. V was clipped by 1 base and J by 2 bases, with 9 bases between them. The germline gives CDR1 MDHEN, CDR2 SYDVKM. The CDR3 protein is CASSLYAVTYEQYF. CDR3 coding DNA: TGTGCCAGCAGTTTATATGCGGTTACCTACGAGCAGTACTTC. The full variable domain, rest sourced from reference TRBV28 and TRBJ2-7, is DVKVTQSSRYLVKRTGEKVFLECVQDMDHENMFWYRQDPGLGLRLIYFSYDVKMKEKGDIPEGYSVSREKKERFSLILESASTNQTSMYLCASSLYAVTYEQYFGPGTRLTVT.

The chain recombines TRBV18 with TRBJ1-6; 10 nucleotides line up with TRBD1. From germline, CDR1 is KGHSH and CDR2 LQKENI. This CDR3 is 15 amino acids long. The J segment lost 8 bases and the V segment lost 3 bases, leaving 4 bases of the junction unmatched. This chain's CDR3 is CASSPTGGRDSPLHF. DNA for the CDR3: TGTGCCAGCTCACCGACAGGGGGCAGGGATTCACCCCTCCACTTT.

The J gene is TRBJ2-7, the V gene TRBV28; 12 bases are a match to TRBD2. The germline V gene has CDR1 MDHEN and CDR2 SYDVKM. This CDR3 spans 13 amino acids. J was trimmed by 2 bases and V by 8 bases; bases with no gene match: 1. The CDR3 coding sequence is TGTGCCAGCCGGACTAGCGGGGCCTACGAGCAGTACTTC. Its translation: CASRTSGAYEQYF.

The CDR3: CASSLLWGADTQYF. In DNA, the CDR3 is TGTGCCAGCAGTTTACTCTGGGGGGCAGATACGCAGTATTTT. This chain connects TRBV28 to TRBJ2-3; D is possibly TRBD2 (6 bases). The V end was cut by 2 bases, the J end by 4 bases, with 10 bases between. The CDR3 runs 14 residues. The germline gives CDR1 MDHEN, CDR2 SYDVKM.

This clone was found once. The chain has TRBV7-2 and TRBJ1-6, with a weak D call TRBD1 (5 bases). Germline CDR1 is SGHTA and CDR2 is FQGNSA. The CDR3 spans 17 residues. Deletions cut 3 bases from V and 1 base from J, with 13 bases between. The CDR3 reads CASSLGEGWSYNSPLHF. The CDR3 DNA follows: TGTGCCAGCAGCTTGGGGGAGGGATGGTCCTATAATTCACCCCTCCACTTT.

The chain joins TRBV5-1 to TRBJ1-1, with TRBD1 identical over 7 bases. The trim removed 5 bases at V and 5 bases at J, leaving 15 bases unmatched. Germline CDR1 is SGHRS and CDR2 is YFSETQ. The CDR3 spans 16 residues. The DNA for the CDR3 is TGCGCCAGCAGGCACTTGGAGGGGGCGCCGGGAACTGAAGCTTTCTTT. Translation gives CASRHLEGAPGTEAFF.

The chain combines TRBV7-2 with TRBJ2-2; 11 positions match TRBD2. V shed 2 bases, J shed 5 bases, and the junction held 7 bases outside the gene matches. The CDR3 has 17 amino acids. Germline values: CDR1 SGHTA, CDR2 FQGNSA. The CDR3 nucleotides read TGTGCCAGCAGCTTATTTAGCGGGGGGGCAACGACCGGGGAGCTGTTTTTT. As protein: CASSLFSGGATTGELFF.

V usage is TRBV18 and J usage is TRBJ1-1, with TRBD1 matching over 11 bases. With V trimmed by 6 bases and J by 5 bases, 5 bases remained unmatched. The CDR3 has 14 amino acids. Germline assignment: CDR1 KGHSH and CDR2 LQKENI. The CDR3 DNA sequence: TGTGCCAGCTCCTCCGGGACAGGGGGGACTGAAGCTTTCTTT. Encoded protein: CASSSGTGGTEAFF.

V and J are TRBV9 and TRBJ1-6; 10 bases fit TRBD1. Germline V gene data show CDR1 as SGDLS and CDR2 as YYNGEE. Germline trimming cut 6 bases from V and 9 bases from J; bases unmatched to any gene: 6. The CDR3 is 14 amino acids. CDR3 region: CASTRTGGGSPLHF. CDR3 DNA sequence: TGTGCCAGCACCAGGACAGGGGGGGGTTCACCCCTCCACTTT. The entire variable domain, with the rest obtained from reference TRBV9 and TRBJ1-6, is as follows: DSGVTQTPKHLITATGQRVTLRCSPRSGDLSVYWYQQSLDQGLQFLIQYYNGEERAKGNILERFSAQQFPDLHSELNLSSLELGDSALYFCASTRTGGGSPLHFGNGTRLTVT.

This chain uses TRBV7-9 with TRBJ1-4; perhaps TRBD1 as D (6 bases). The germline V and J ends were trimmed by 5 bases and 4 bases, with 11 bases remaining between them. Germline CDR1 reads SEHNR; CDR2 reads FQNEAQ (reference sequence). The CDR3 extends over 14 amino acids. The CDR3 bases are TGTGCCAGCAGCCCCGGACAGTATAATGAAAAACTGTTTTTT. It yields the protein CASSPGQYNEKLFF.